This T cell receptor beta chain was sequenced in a study of blood T cell repertoires in COVID-19. Turning to the study itself: PBMCs, B-cell-depleted T cells, or T cells were the source of the cDNA or gDNA that made up the material.

The CDR3 loop spans 14 amino acids. Trimming took 2 bases from V and 5 from J, leaving 11 bases between them. The germline CDR1 and CDR2 sequences are SGHDT and YYEEEE. This clone was recorded only once. Source study methods: It was from reference gene primer amplification that nucleated cell counts were estimated. Sequenced by immunoSEQ multiplex PCR; TCRdb stores in-frame clones only, minus some. The V and J calls and clone size were taken over from that table, and D and trimming were inferred from the DNA. Of 210,000 or so clones in the sample, less than 90% were seen once. This chain connects TRBV5-6 to TRBJ2-1; D is perhaps TRBD2 (5 bases). The sequence was collected from a man between 35 and 55 years old with active or convalescent COVID-19. Source material: peripheral blood. The CDR3 sequence: CASSFGSSHNEQFF. CDR3 coding DNA: TGTGCCAGCAGCTTTGGGAGCTCTCACAATGAGCAGTTCTTC.